One and the same sample provided the 15 T cell receptor beta chains below, sequenced in a study of blood T cell repertoires in COVID-19. Assay used: immunoSEQ multiplex PCR; TCRdb lists only in-frame clones, some missing. Of approximately 160,000 clones in the sample, around 78% were seen once. The sequencing input was PBMCs or T cells enriched from blood (not recorded which). These receptor sequences come from a woman in her forties or fifties who had recovered from COVID-19.

CDR3 nucleotide sequence: TGTGCCAGCAGCTTGGGGGCCGGGCGGGGCTACGAGCAGTACGTC. It translates to CASSLGAGRGYEQYV. The chain employs TRBV5-6 and TRBJ2-7; maybe TRBD2 (6 bases). V lost 0 bases and J lost 3, with 13 bases in between. Germline values: CDR1 SGHDT, CDR2 YYEEEE. This CDR3 is built from 15 residues.

The chain's CDR3 is CASSRLGGRGEKLFF. CDR3 in DNA: TGCGCCAGCAGCAGACTAGGGGGCCGGGGGGAAAAACTGTTTTTT. The chain recombines TRBV4-3 with TRBJ1-4; 7 nucleotides match TRBD1. CDR3 length: 15 residues. Per the germline V gene, CDR1 is LGHNA and CDR2 is YSLEER. V lost 5 bases, J lost 8 bases, and 11 bases stayed unmatched.

The chain uses TRBV25-1 and TRBJ1-1; D may be TRBD1 (6 bases). Germline CDR1 reads MGHDK; CDR2 reads SYGVNS. V lost 6 bases, J lost 4 bases, and 21 bases lay in between. The CDR3 runs to 16 residues. The CDR3 spells CASSLPRGQGRTEAFF. CDR3 bases: TGTGCCAGCAGCCTCCCCCGCGGGCAGGGGCGCACTGAAGCTTTCTTT.

The chain carries TRBV29-1 and TRBJ1-2; D uncertain. Germline CDR1 is SQVTM and CDR2 is ANQGSEA. V was cut by 0 bases and J by 4 bases, with 12 bases left in between. The CDR3 runs 14 residues. The CDR3 coding sequence is TGCAGCGTTGAAGATCCCTTCGGTGGCTATGGCTACACCTTC. Translated, it gives CSVEDPFGGYGYTF.

This chain joins TRBV12-3 or TRBV12-4 and TRBJ1-5; no clear D gene. This CDR3 is 12 amino acids long. Trimming took off 5 bases at V and 4 bases at J, with 6 bases between the two ends. Here the CDR3 DNA reads TGTGCCAGCAGTGAGAGGAATCAGCCCCAGCATTTT. Its protein product is CASSERNQPQHF.

The V and J genes are TRBV7-2 and TRBJ2-7, with 10 positions matching TRBD2. Trimming cost V 5 bases and J 5 bases; bases outside gene matches: 15. The CDR3 runs to 17 residues. Germline V gene lookup returns CDR1 SGHTA and CDR2 FQGNSA. This CDR3 is CASSVTQGLASPNEQYV. The CDR3 DNA reads as TGTGCCAGCAGCGTAACGCAGGGACTAGCGTCCCCGAACGAGCAGTACGTC.

The rearrangement joins TRBV5-1 to TRBJ1-3; no clear D. The germline V gene encodes CDR1 SGHRS and CDR2 YFSETQ. This CDR3 is built from 15 residues. V lost 4 bases and J 3 bases, leaving 14 bases between the germline ends. The CDR3 DNA sequence: TGCGCCAGCAGCGCGGAGGCGGCTCGTGGAAACACCATATATTTT. It codes for CASSAEAARGNTIYF. Combining the CDR3 with reference TRBV5-1 and TRBJ1-3 gives the whole variable domain KAGVTQTPRYLIKTRGQQVTLSCSPISGHRSVSWYQQTPGQGLQFLFEYFSETQRNKGNFPGRFSGRQFSNSRSEMNVSTLELGDSALYLCASSAEAARGNTIYFGEGSWLTVV.

The rearrangement links TRBV6-5 to TRBJ1-2; the match to TRBD1 covers 8 bases. Germline assignment: CDR1 MNHEY and CDR2 SVGAGI. The CDR3 sequence is 15 residues long. The V segment lost 4 bases and the J segment 1 base; nucleotides outside the gene matches: 5. The CDR3 is CASSSRGQGNYGYTF. DNA for the CDR3: TGTGCCAGCAGTTCACGCGGACAGGGTAACTATGGCTACACCTTC.

V is TRBV20-1 and J is TRBJ2-5; D unclear. Germline CDR1 reads DFQATT; CDR2 reads SNEGSKA (reference sequence). The CDR3 is 10 residues long. Trimming removed 5 bases from V and 2 bases from J, with 3 bases in between. The CDR3 sequence: CSAPQETQYF. DNA for the CDR3: TGCAGTGCTCCTCAAGAGACCCAGTACTTC.

The chain couples TRBV19 to TRBJ1-3, with D unclear. CDR3 length equals 15 residues. V was trimmed by 4 bases and J by 6 bases, leaving 16 bases between them. Germline loops: CDR1 LNHDA, CDR2 SQIVND (reference sequence). Written as DNA, the CDR3 is TGTGCCAGTAGTAGCCGACCCGGGAACCCAAACACCATATATTTT. This encodes CASSSRPGNPNTIYF. Complete variable domain (other parts from reference TRBV19 and TRBJ1-3): DGGITQSPKYLFRKEGQNVTLSCEQNLNHDAMYWYRQDPGQGLRLIYYSQIVNDFQKGDIAEGYSVSREKKESFPLTVTSAQKNPTAFYLCASSSRPGNPNTIYFGEGSWLTVV.

The V call is TRBV7-2, the J call TRBJ2-5, with TRBD2 matching over 9 bases. Germline V gene sequence: CDR1 SGHTA, CDR2 FQGNSA. J gave up 5 bases and V 0 bases, and 4 bases lay outside the gene matches. This CDR3 comprises 15 residues. CDR3: CASSLAAGGLETQYF. CDR3 in DNA: TGTGCCAGCAGCTTAGCGGCGGGAGGGCTGGAGACCCAGTACTTC.

This clone has only one observation. The genes are TRBV19 and TRBJ1-6; tentative D call: TRBD1 (5 bases). Between the trimmed V and J ends, which lost 6 bases and 6 bases, there was a span of 9 bases. Germline V gives CDR1 LNHDA, CDR2 SQIVND (reference sequence). There are 13 residues in the CDR3. The CDR3 sequence: CASRQGGNSPLHF. The DNA of the CDR3 is TGTGCCAGTAGGCAGGGTGGTAATTCACCCCTCCACTTT.

CDR3 sequence (DNA): TGTGCCAGCAGCTTAGGGCAGGGGGCTGGCTACACTGAAGCTTTCTTT. Protein product: CASSLGQGAGYTEAFF. V usage is TRBV7-2 and J usage is TRBJ1-1; 8 bases map to TRBD1. Per germline, CDR1 SGHTA and CDR2 FQGNSA. Trimming removed 1 base from V and 3 bases from J; junction bases left unmatched: 7. This CDR3 has 16 residues.

The chain combines TRBV11-3 with TRBJ1-1; weak D call: TRBD1 (6 bases). The germline CDR1 and CDR2 sequences are SGHNT and YENEEA. There are 18 residues in the CDR3. V was cut by 0 bases and J by 10 bases, with 27 bases left in between. The CDR3 sequence: CASSLDPPGARFSSGAFF. The CDR3 DNA reads as TGTGCCAGCAGCTTAGATCCCCCAGGGGCGAGGTTCTCGAGCGGAGCTTTCTTT.

The gene calls are TRBV6-5 and TRBJ1-1; D is unresolved. The V gene's germline CDR1 is MNHEY and CDR2 SVGAGI. CDR3 size: 14 residues. The V gene lost 5 bases and the J gene lost 1 base, with 11 bases spanning the gap. DNA for the CDR3: TGTGCCAGCAGTCCGGGAACGGGGAACACTGAAGCTTTCTTT. This encodes CASSPGTGNTEAFF.